These T cell receptor beta chains were read from a single sample in a study of T cell responses to AZD1222 COVID-19 vaccine. Sequencing used immunoSEQ multiplex PCR; TCRdb keeps in-frame clones, though not all of them. The data hold tens of thousands of clones, with 88% observed a single time. The sample here was peripheral blood, taken 28 days after the second AZD1222 dose. These receptors were taken from an adult who received the AZD1222 COVID-19 vaccine. The CDR3 runs from the conserved cysteine through the conserved F or W. The D gene is left open where the match is weak. Clone size is not always given. Where it is, it says once, few, many or a class for expanded clones.

D,J,size,V,CDR3,DNA
TRBD1,TRBJ2-1,.,TRBV19,CASSVDRGMLNEQFF,TGTGCCAGTAGTGTCGACAGGGGAATGTTGAATGAGCAGTTCTTC
TRBD1,TRBJ1-5,once,TRBV6-5,CASRGQESSAQHF,TGTGCCAGCAGGGGACAGGAGTCTTCAGCCCAGCATTTT
.,TRBJ2-2,.,TRBV6-5,CASSLGHRLNGELFF,TGTGCCAGCAGTCTAGGACATCGTTTAAACGGGGAGCTGTTTTTT
.,TRBJ2-7,.,TRBV18,CASSPREGISYEQYF,TGTGCCAGCTCACCACGAGAGGGGATTTCCTACGAGCAGTACTTC
.,TRBJ1-6,.,TRBV7-9,CASSTDSYNSPLHF,TGTGCCAGCAGCACGGACTCCTATAATTCACCCCTCCACTTT
TRBD2,TRBJ2-2,.,TRBV5-1,CASSGRVTGELFF,TGCGCCAGCAGCGGGAGGGTCACCGGGGAGCTGTTTTTT
.,TRBJ2-7,few,TRBV6-2/TRBV6-3,CASSYSGSYEQYF,TGTGCCAGCAGTTACTCGGGGTCCTACGAGCAGTACTTC
.,TRBJ2-3,.,TRBV9,CASSVTAKLPGDTQYF,TGTGCCAGCAGCGTAACCGCCAAGCTACCCGGCGATACGCAGTATTTT
.,TRBJ1-4,.,TRBV6-5,CASRRQRGNEKLFF,TGTGCCAGCAGGAGACAGCGCGGTAATGAAAAACTGTTTTTT
TRBD2,TRBJ2-3,.,TRBV18,CASSPGLAGDRDTQYF,TGTGCCAGCTCACCGGGACTAGCGGGGGATCGGGATACGCAGTATTTT
.,TRBJ2-2,.,TRBV6-5,CASSYSGETGELFF,TGTGCCAGCAGTTACTCAGGGGAGACCGGGGAGCTGTTTTTT
TRBD1,TRBJ1-5,once,TRBV6-6,CASSRPGQGVEFGDQPQHF,TGTGCCAGCAGTCGGCCGGGACAGGGTGTGGAGTTTGGGGATCAGCCCCAGCATTTT
TRBD2,TRBJ2-1,.,TRBV6-4,CASSELAESSYNEQFF,TGTGCCAGCAGTGAACTAGCGGAGAGCTCCTACAATGAGCAGTTCTTC
TRBD1,TRBJ1-1,.,TRBV5-1,CASKLFGQATEAFF,TGCGCCAGCAAGCTTTTTGGACAGGCAACCGAAGCTTTCTTT
.,TRBJ1-1,.,TRBV10-3,CAISESNRGGNTEAFF,TGTGCCATCAGTGAGTCGAATAGGGGTGGAAACACTGAAGCTTTCTTT
.,TRBJ1-2,.,TRBV29-1,CSVGSGTGYGYTF,TGCAGCGTCGGTTCAGGGACTGGCTATGGCTACACCTTC
.,TRBJ2-3,.,TRBV5-1,CASSLRVSVRDTQYF,TGCGCCAGCAGCTTGAGGGTTAGCGTAAGGGATACGCAGTATTTT
TRBD1,TRBJ2-1,.,TRBV7-3,CASSVGQGPGYNEQFF,TGTGCCAGCAGCGTCGGACAGGGACCGGGGTACAATGAGCAGTTCTTC
TRBD1,TRBJ2-1,.,TRBV5-1,CASSPTSGQGAGNEQFF,TGCGCCAGCAGCCCCACCTCGGGACAGGGGGCAGGAAATGAGCAGTTCTTC
.,TRBJ2-1,.,TRBV7-8,CATLRDGGPEQFF,TGTGCCACCCTCCGGGATGGGGGGCCTGAGCAGTTCTTC
TRBD2,TRBJ2-1,.,TRBV7-2,CASSLRTSGRGEQFF,TGTGCCAGCAGCCTCCGGACTAGCGGGAGGGGTGAGCAGTTCTTC
.,TRBJ2-5,.,TRBV9,CASSPSGRETQYF,TGTGCCAGCAGCCCCAGCGGCCGCGAGACCCAGTACTTC
TRBD2,TRBJ2-1,.,TRBV5-1,CASSLLAGLSSYNEQFF,TGCGCCAGCAGCCTCCTAGCGGGCCTAAGCTCCTACAATGAGCAGTTCTTC
TRBD1,TRBJ1-4,.,TRBV6-1,CASSEGTGSQREKLFF,TGTGCCAGCAGTGAAGGGACAGGTAGTCAACGAGAAAAACTGTTTTTT
TRBD1,TRBJ1-6,.,TRBV18,CASSPTGGSPLHF,TGTGCCAGCTCACCGACAGGGGGGTCACCCCTCCACTTT
.,TRBJ1-1,.,TRBV29-1,CSVAGGQRNTEAFF,TGCAGCGTTGCTGGAGGGCAGAGGAACACTGAAGCTTTCTTT
TRBD2,TRBJ2-5,.,TRBV24-1,CATTHRPGGQETQYF,TGTGCCACCACCCATCGCCCGGGAGGTCAAGAGACCCAGTACTTC
.,TRBJ2-5,.,TRBV6-5,CASSYSPTPEETQYF,TGTGCCAGCAGTTACAGTCCCACGCCGGAAGAGACCCAGTACTTC
TRBD1,TRBJ2-2,.,TRBV4-2,CASSTRTGGLGELFF,TGTGCCAGCAGCACCCGGACAGGGGGACTCGGGGAGCTGTTTTTT
.,TRBJ1-1,.,TRBV9,CASSVEFNTEAFF,TGTGCCAGCAGCGTAGAATTCAACACTGAAGCTTTCTTT
.,TRBJ1-5,once,TRBV6-2/TRBV6-3,CASSYFRTGQPQHF,TGTGCCAGCAGTTACTTTCGGACCGGTCAGCCCCAGCATTTT
TRBD2,TRBJ2-1,.,TRBV29-1,CSVPPPLAGEAYEQFF,TGCAGCGTGCCGCCCCCACTAGCGGGGGAGGCCTATGAGCAGTTCTTC
.,TRBJ1-2,.,TRBV6-5,CASSYQGQYGYTF,TGTGCCAGCAGTTACCAGGGGCAATATGGCTACACCTTC
.,TRBJ2-3,.,TRBV2,CASRGGLGGTDTQYF,TGTGCCAGCAGGGGAGGCCTGGGTGGAACAGATACGCAGTATTTT
.,TRBJ2-7,.,TRBV7-9,CASSLSIGNEQYF,TGTGCCAGCAGCTTAAGTATAGGTAACGAGCAGTACTTC
.,TRBJ2-7,.,TRBV3-1/TRBV3-2,CASSHDSYEQYF,TGTGCCAGCAGCCATGACAGCTACGAGCAGTACTTC
.,TRBJ2-5,.,TRBV9,CASAGQNQETQYF,TGTGCCAGCGCCGGACAGAATCAGGAGACCCAGTACTTC
.,TRBJ2-7,.,TRBV7-2,CASSLRRDSYEQYF,TGTGCCAGCAGCCTTCGACGGGACTCCTACGAGCAGTACTTC